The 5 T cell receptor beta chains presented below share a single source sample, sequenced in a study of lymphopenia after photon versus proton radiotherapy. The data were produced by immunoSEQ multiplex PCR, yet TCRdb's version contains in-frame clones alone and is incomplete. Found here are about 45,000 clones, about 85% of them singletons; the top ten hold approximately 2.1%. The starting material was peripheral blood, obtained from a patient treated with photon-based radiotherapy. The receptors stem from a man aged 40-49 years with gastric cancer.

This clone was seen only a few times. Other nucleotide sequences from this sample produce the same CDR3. CDR3 bases: TGTGCCAGCAGCTTAAAAACAGGCAATGAAAAACTGTTTTTT. Translating it yields CASSLKTGNEKLFF. V gene TRBV7-2 combines with J gene TRBJ1-4; perhaps TRBD1 as D (5 bases). Germline lookup yields CDR1 SGHTA and CDR2 FQGNSA. This CDR3 is 14 amino acids long. Between the trimmed V and J ends, which lost 2 bases and 5 bases, there was a span of 9 bases.

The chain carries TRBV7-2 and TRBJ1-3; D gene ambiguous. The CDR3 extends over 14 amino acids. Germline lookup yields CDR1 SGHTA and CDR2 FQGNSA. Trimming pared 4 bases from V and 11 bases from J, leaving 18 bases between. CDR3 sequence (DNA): TGTGCCAGCAGCTCCCGGGCCTCGGGCGGATCCATATATTTT. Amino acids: CASSSRASGGSIYF.

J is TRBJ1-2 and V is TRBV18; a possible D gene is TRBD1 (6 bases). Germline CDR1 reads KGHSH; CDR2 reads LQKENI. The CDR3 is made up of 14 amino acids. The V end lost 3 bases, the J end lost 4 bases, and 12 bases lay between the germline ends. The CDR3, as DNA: TGTGCCAGCTCACCCGGACAGAGCGTCTATGGCTACACCTTC. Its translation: CASSPGQSVYGYTF.

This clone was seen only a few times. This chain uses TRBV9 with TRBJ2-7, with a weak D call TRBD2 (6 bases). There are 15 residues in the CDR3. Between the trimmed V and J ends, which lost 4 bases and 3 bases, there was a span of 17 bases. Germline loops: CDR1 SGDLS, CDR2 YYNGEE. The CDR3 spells CASSPLGGGGYEQYF. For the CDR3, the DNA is TGTGCCAGCAGCCCGTTGGGGGGTGGGGGCTACGAGCAGTACTTC.

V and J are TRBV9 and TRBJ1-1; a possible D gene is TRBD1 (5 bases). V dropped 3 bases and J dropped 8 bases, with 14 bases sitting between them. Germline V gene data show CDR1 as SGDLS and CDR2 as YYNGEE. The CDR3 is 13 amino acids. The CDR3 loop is CASSAPGRVEAFF. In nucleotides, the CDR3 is TGTGCCAGCAGCGCGCCGGGGCGGGTAGAAGCTTTCTTT.